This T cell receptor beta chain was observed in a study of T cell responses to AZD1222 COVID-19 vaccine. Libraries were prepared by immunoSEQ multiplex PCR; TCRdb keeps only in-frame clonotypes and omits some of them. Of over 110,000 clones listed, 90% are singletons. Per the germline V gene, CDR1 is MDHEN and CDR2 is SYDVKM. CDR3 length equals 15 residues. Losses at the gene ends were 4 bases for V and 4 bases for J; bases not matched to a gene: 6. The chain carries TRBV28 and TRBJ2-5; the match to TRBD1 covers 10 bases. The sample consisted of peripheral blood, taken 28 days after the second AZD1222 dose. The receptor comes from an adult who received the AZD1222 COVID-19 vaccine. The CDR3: CASSSGQGGSETQYF. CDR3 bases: TGTGCCAGCAGTTCCGGACAGGGGGGGTCAGAGACCCAGTACTTC.